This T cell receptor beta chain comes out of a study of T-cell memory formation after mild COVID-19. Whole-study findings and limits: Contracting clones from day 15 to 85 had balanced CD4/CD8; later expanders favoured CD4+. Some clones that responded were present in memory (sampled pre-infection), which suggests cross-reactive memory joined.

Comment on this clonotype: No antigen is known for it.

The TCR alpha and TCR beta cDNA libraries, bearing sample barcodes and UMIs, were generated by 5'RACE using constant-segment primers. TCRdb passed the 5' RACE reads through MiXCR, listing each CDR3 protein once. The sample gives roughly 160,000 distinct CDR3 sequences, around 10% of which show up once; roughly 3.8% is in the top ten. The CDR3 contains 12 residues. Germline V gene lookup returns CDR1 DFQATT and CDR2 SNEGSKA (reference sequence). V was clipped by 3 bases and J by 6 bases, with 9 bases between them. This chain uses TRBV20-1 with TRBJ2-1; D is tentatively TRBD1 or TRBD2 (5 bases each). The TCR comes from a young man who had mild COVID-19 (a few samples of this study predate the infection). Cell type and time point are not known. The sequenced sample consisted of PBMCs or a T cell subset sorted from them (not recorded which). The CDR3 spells CSARVGTNEQFF. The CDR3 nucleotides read TGCAGTGCTAGGGTAGGGACCAATGAGCAGTTCTTC.